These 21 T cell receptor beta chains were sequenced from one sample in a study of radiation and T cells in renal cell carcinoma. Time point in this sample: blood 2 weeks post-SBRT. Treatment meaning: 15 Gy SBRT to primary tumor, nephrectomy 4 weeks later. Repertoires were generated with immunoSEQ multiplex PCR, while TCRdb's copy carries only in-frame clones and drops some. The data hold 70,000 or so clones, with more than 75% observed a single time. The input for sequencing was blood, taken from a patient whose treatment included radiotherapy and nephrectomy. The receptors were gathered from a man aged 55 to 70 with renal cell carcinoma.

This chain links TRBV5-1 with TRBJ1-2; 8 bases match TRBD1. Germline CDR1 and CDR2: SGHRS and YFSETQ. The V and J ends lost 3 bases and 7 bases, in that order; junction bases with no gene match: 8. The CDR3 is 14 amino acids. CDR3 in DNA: TGCGCCAGCAGCTCCCAGACAGGGGACGGTGGCTACACCTTC. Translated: CASSSQTGDGGYTF. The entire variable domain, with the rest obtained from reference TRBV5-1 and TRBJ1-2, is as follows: KAGVTQTPRYLIKTRGQQVTLSCSPISGHRSVSWYQQTPGQGLQFLFEYFSETQRNKGNFPGRFSGRQFSNSRSEMNVSTLELGDSALYLCASSSQTGDGGYTFGSGTRLTVV.

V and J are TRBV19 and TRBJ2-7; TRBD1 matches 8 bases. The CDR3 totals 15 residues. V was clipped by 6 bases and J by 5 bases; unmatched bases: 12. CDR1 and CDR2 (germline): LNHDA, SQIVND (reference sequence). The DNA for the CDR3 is TGTGCCAGTAGGAAAGACAGGGGTCCTACGGACGAGCAGTACTTC. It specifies CASRKDRGPTDEQYF.

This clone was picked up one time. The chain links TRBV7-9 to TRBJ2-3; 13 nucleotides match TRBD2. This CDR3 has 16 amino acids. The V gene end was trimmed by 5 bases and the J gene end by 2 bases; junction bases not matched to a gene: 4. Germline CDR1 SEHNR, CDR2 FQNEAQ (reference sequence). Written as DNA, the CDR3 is TGTGCCAGCAGCAACGGACTAGCGGGAGACACAGATACGCAGTATTTT. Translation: CASSNGLAGDTDTQYF.

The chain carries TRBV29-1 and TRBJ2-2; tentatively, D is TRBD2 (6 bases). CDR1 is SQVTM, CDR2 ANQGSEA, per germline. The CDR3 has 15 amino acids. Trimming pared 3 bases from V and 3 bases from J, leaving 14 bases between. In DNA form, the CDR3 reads TGCAGCGTTGAGGAGGAGGGATTTGACACCGGGGAGCTGTTTTTT. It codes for CSVEEEGFDTGELFF.

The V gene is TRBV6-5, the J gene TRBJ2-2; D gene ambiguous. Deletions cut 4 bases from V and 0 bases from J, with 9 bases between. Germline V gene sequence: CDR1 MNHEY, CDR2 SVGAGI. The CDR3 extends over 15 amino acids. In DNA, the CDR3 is TGTGCCAGCAGTTTGACCCATGCGAACACCGGGGAGCTGTTTTTT. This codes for CASSLTHANTGELFF.

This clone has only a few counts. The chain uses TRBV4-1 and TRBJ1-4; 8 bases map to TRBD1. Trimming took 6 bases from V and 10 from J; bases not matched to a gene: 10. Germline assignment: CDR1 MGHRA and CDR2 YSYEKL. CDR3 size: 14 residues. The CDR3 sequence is CASRRQGTEGKLFF. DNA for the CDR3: TGCGCCAGCAGGCGACAGGGGACTGAGGGAAAACTGTTTTTT.

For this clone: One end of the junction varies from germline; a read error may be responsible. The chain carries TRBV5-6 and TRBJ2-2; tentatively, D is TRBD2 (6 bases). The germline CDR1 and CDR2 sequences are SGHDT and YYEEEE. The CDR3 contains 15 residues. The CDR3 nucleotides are TGTGCCAGCAGATTGGGACTGAGAGTGACCGGGGAGCTGTTTTTT. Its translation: CASRLGLRVTGELFF.

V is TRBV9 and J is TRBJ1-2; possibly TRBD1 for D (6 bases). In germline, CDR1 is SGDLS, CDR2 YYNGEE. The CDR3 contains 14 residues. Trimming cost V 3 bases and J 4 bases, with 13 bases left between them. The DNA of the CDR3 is TGTGCCAGCAGCGGAACAGGGTCAGCCTATGGCTACACCTTC. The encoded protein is CASSGTGSAYGYTF.

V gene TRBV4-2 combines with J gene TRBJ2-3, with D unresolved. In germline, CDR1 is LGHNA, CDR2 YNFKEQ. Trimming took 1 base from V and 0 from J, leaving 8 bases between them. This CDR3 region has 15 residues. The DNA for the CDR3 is TGTGCCAGCAGCCAAGTCCAGGCTAGCACAGATACGCAGTATTTT. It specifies CASSQVQASTDTQYF.

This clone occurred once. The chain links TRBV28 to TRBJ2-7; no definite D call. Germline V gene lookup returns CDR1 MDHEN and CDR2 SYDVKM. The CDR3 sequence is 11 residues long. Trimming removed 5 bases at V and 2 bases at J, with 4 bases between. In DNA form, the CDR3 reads TGTGCCAGCAGTGCACCCTACGAGCAGTACTTC. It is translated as CASSAPYEQYF.

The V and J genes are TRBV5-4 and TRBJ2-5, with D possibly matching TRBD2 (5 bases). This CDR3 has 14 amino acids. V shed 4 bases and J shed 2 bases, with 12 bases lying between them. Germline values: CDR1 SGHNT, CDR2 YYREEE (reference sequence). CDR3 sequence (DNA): TGTGCCAGCAGCAACCCAGCGGAGCAAGAGACCCAGTACTTC. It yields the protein CASSNPAEQETQYF. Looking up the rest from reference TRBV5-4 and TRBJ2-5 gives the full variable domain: ETGVTQSPTHLIKTRGQQVTLRCSSQSGHNTVSWYQQALGQGPQFIFQYYREEENGRGNFPPRFSGLQFPNYSSELNVNALELDDSALYLCASSNPAEQETQYFGPGTRLLVL.

This CDR3 is CASSWRGAGGYNEQFF. The CDR3 DNA follows: TGTGCCAGCAGCTGGAGGGGGGCGGGAGGATACAATGAGCAGTTCTTC. The chain carries TRBV11-2 and TRBJ2-1; 8 bases are a match to TRBD2. After removal of 4 bases from V and 4 bases from J, the junction contained 9 bases not matched to a gene. Germline loops: CDR1 SGHAT, CDR2 FQNNGV. This CDR3 comprises 16 residues.

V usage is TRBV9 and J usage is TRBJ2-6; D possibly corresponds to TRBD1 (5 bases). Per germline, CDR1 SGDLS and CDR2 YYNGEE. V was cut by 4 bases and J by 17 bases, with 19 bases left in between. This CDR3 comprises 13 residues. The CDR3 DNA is TGTGCCAGCAGCCCTCAGGATAGGGGCCACTTGACTTTC. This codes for CASSPQDRGHLTF.

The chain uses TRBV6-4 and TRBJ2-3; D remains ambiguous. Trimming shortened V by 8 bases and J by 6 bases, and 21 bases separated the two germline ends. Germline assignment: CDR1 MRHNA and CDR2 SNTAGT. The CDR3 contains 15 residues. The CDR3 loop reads CASPRPSACGDTQYF. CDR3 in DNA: TGTGCCAGCCCCCGTCCAAGCGCTTGTGGGGATACGCAGTATTTT.

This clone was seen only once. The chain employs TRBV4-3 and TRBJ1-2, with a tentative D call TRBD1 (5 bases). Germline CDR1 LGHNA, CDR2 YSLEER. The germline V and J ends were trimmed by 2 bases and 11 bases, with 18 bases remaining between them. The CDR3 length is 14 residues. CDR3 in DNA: TGCGCCAGCAGCCAACCGGGGACCGGAGCTGGGTACACCTTC. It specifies CASSQPGTGAGYTF.

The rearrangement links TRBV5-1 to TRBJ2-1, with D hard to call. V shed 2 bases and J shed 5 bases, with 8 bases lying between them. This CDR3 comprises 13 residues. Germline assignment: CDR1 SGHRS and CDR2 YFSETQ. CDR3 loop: CASSFVTNNEQFF. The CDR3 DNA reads TGCGCCAGCAGCTTCGTCACCAACAATGAGCAGTTCTTC.

The chain's CDR3 is CASSDLGVGGNGYTF. The CDR3 nucleotides are TGTGCCAGCAGTGACTTAGGGGTCGGAGGGAATGGCTACACCTTC. The V gene is TRBV2, the J gene TRBJ1-2; a possible D gene is TRBD1 (5 bases). In germline, CDR1 is SNHLY, CDR2 FYNNEI. Trimming removed 3 bases from V and 6 bases from J, with 17 bases in between. This CDR3 has 15 amino acids.

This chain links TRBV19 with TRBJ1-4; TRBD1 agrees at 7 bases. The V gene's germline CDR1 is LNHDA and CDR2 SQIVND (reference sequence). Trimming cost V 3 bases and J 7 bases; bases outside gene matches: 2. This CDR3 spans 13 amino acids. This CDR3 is CASSIGTAEKLFF. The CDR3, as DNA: TGTGCCAGTAGTATCGGGACAGCTGAAAAACTGTTTTTT.

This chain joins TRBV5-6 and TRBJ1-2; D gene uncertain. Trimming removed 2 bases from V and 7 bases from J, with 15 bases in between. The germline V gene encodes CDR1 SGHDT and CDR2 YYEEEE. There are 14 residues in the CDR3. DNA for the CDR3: TGTGCCAGCAGCTTTACCCGGACTCTAAGTGGCTACACCTTC. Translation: CASSFTRTLSGYTF.

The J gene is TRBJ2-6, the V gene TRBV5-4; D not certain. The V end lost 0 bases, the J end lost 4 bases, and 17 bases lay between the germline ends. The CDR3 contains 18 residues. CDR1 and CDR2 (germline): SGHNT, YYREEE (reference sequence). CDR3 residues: CASSLVGRSPLGANVLTF. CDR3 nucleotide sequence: TGTGCCAGCAGCTTGGTAGGCAGGTCCCCCTTGGGGGCCAACGTCCTGACTTTC.

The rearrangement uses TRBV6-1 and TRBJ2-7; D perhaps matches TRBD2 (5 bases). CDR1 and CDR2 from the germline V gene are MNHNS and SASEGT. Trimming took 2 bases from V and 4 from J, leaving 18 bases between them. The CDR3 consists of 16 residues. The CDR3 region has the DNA TGTGCCAGCAGTGAACGAGGGATAGGGATATTGTACGAGCAGTACTTC. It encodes CASSERGIGILYEQYF.